The 10 T cell receptor beta chains presented below share a single source sample, sequenced in a study of HIV-infected patients and healthy controls. cDNA was made from roughly 500 ng RNA using alpha and beta constant primers. Each of the alpha and beta chains got its own library through chain-specific third strand synthesis with indices. A single record per CDR3 protein comes from TCRdb applying MiXCR to the 5' RACE reads. The data hold roughly 22,000 distinct CDR3 sequences, with under 9% observed a single time. No cell fractionation was done, so the repertoire covers all unsorted peripheral blood T cells. The sequenced sample consisted of blood. Source of these receptors: an adult in good health.

This clonotype appeared many times. The chain carries TRBV5-1 and TRBJ2-7; 7 bases fit TRBD1. The CDR3 totals 13 residues. Germline V gene data show CDR1 as SGHRS and CDR2 as YFSETQ. Losses at the gene ends were 4 bases for V and 4 bases for J; bases not matched to a gene: 5. The CDR3 reads CASSVGQKYEQYF. CDR3 DNA: TGCGCCAGCAGCGTGGGACAGAAGTACGAGCAGTACTTC.

This clonotype was seen many times. V and J are TRBV27 and TRBJ1-6; unclear D gene. The CDR3 sequence is 16 residues long. With 6 bases removed from V and 5 bases from J, the gap between germline ends came to 17 bases. CDR1 and CDR2 from the germline V gene are MNHEY and SMNVEV (reference sequence). CDR3 nucleotide sequence: TGTGCCAGCAGACCCGACCTGGGGATAAATAATTCACCCCTCCACTTT. This encodes CASRPDLGINNSPLHF.

This clonotype has a count of ten or more. The V gene is TRBV6-5, the J gene TRBJ1-6; no definite D call. CDR3 size: 17 residues. CDR1 and CDR2 from the germline V gene are MNHEY and SVGAGI. Trimming stripped 0 bases from V and 10 bases from J, with 19 bases between. The CDR3 loop is CASSYSTKGPGESPLHF. CDR3 in DNA: TGTGCCAGCAGTTACTCGACCAAGGGTCCCGGGGAATCACCCCTCCACTTT.

This clonotype was counted ten times or more. The rearrangement joins TRBV7-9 to TRBJ1-1; D might be TRBD1 (5 bases). V was clipped by 1 base and J by 10 bases, with 13 bases between them. Germline V gives CDR1 SEHNR, CDR2 FQNEAQ (reference sequence). CDR3 size: 13 residues. CDR3 residues: CASSLVGSGGAFF. CDR3 coding DNA: TGTGCCAGCAGCTTAGTCGGCTCCGGGGGAGCTTTCTTT.

The chain combines TRBV3-1 with TRBJ1-1, with D unclear. Germline lookup yields CDR1 LGHDT and CDR2 YNNKEL (reference sequence). Trimming cost V 0 bases and J 9 bases, with 11 bases left between them. The CDR3 totals 13 residues. Here the CDR3 DNA reads TGTGCCAGCAGCCAAGAGGTACAGCATCAAGCTTTCTTT. This translates into CASSQEVQHQAFF.

This clonotype occurred many times. The chain carries TRBV7-2 and TRBJ1-5, with TRBD1 matching 7 bases. The CDR3 is made up of 13 amino acids. In germline, CDR1 is SGHTA, CDR2 FQGNSA. The V and J ends lost 5 bases and 6 bases, in that order; junction bases with no gene match: 4. In nucleotides, the CDR3 is TGTGCCAGCAGCCAGGGGGGGGGTCAGCCCCAGCATTTT. Translation gives CASSQGGGQPQHF.

This clonotype was recorded many times. The chain uses TRBV19 and TRBJ1-5; TRBD1 matches 8 bases. The CDR3 spans 17 residues. Germline-derived CDR1 and CDR2 are LNHDA and SQIVND (reference sequence). The junction had 11 bases not matched to a gene; V was cut back by 5 bases and J by 2 bases. The CDR3 DNA reads TGTGCCAGTAGTTCCTCCAGGGGGCGTCGTGGCAATCAGCCCCAGCATTTT. Its protein is CASSSSRGRRGNQPQHF.

This clonotype was recorded a few times. This chain connects TRBV5-6 to TRBJ1-2; D gene unclear. Trimming pared 2 bases from V and 7 bases from J, leaving 18 bases between. The CDR3 runs 15 residues. Germline lookup yields CDR1 SGHDT and CDR2 YYEEEE. The CDR3 bases are TGTGCCAGCAGCTTAGGTTCTTTGCCAACTCGTGGCTACACCTTC. Translation gives CASSLGSLPTRGYTF. The whole variable domain, filled in from reference TRBV5-6 and TRBJ1-2, reads DAGVTQSPTHLIKTRGQQVTLRCSPKSGHDTVSWYQQALGQGPQFIFQYYEEEERQRGNFPDRFSGHQFPNYSSELNVNALLLGDSALYLCASSLGSLPTRGYTFGSGTRLTVV.

Only a few counts were recorded for this clonotype. V and J are TRBV19 and TRBJ2-3; 11 nucleotides match TRBD2. V lost 5 bases to trimming and J lost 0 bases; unmatched junction nucleotides: 4. The length of the CDR3 is 16 residues. CDR1 is LNHDA, CDR2 SQIVND, per germline (reference sequence). CDR3 protein: CASSPASGGSTDTQYF. The CDR3 DNA reads TGTGCCAGTAGTCCGGCTAGCGGGGGGAGCACAGATACGCAGTATTTT.

The chain combines TRBV28 with TRBJ2-5, with 7 bases identical to TRBD1. Germline values: CDR1 MDHEN, CDR2 SYDVKM. The CDR3 is made up of 14 amino acids. The V segment lost 5 bases and the J segment 9 bases; nucleotides outside the gene matches: 12. CDR3 sequence: CASSIGVGDRAQYF. CDR3 sequence (DNA): TGTGCCAGCAGTATTGGGGTCGGGGACAGAGCCCAGTACTTC.